Shown below are 15 T cell receptor beta chains from a single sample sequenced in a study of blood T cell repertoires in COVID-19. The protocol was immunoSEQ multiplex PCR, while the TCRdb copy is restricted to in-frame clones and leaves out a portion. The profile shows 200,000 or so clones, approximately 80% of them singletons. Input material: peripheral blood. The receptors here all came from a human donor with acute or convalescent COVID-19. The donor label of this sample is uncertain.

This chain joins TRBV9 and TRBJ2-7, with a tentative D call TRBD1 (6 bases). CDR3 length: 14 residues. V lost 0 bases and J lost 6, with 13 bases in between. From germline, CDR1 is SGDLS and CDR2 YYNGEE. CDR3 loop: CASSVEGMDSEQYF. CDR3 coding DNA: TGTGCCAGCAGCGTAGAGGGTATGGACAGCGAGCAGTACTTC.

The chain recombines TRBV27 with TRBJ1-1; 12 bases fit TRBD1. Germline trimming cut 6 bases from V and 6 bases from J; bases unmatched to any gene: 5. CDR1 and CDR2 (germline): MNHEY, SMNVEV (reference sequence). The CDR3 consists of 14 residues. For the CDR3, the DNA is TGTGCCAGCAGAGCCGGGACAGGGGGCTCTGAAGCTTTCTTT. This translates into CASRAGTGGSEAFF.

This clone was seen more than once but under ten times. The chain combines TRBV5-1 with TRBJ2-3, with D uncertain. The length of the CDR3 is 13 residues. In germline, CDR1 is SGHRS, CDR2 YFSETQ. V was cut by 4 bases and J by 0 bases, with 6 bases left in between. For the CDR3, the DNA is TGCGCCAGCAGCCCCCCTAGCACAGATACGCAGTATTTT. Translating gives CASSPPSTDTQYF.

The chain links TRBV7-2 to TRBJ2-3; D remains ambiguous. Between the trimmed V and J ends, which lost 3 bases and 5 bases, there was a span of 9 bases. The germline CDR1 and CDR2 sequences are SGHTA and FQGNSA. The CDR3 spans 13 residues. The CDR3 is CASSFPPGDTQYF. The DNA for the CDR3 is TGTGCCAGCAGCTTCCCGCCGGGAGATACGCAGTATTTT.

V gene TRBV2 combines with J gene TRBJ1-2; the match to TRBD1 covers 8 bases. The CDR3 has 11 residues. The germline V gene has CDR1 SNHLY and CDR2 FYNNEI. Unmatched junction bases numbered 6, after V lost 10 bases and J lost 8 bases. This chain's CDR3 is CATSPGGGYTF. Here the CDR3 DNA reads TGTGCCACCTCCCCAGGGGGCGGCTACACCTTC.

This clone appeared a few times. This chain joins TRBV7-2 and TRBJ2-2; no definite D call. CDR3 length: 15 amino acids. The germline V and J ends were trimmed by 0 bases and 4 bases, with 9 bases remaining between them. The germline CDR1 and CDR2 sequences are SGHTA and FQGNSA. The CDR3 DNA sequence: TGTGCCAGCAGCTTAGCTATAGGCGGCACCGGGGAGCTGTTTTTT. The encoded protein is CASSLAIGGTGELFF.

The table lists this clone with a count of one. The genes are TRBV7-3 and TRBJ2-4, with 7 bases matching TRBD1. The length of the CDR3 is 14 residues. Germline V gene data show CDR1 as SGHTA and CDR2 as FQGTGA. Losses at the gene ends were 5 bases for V and 14 bases for J; bases not matched to a gene: 15. In DNA, the CDR3 is TGTGCCAGCAGCCCACCGGGACAGCCCAACGCAAAGTACTTC. It yields the protein CASSPPGQPNAKYF.

The chain has TRBV6-5 and TRBJ1-1; 8 bases fit TRBD1. The CDR3 sequence is 14 residues long. V lost 5 bases, J lost 2 bases, and 4 bases stayed unmatched. Germline CDR1 reads MNHEY; CDR2 reads SVGAGI. The CDR3 sequence: CASSKDRANTEAFF. In DNA form, the CDR3 reads TGTGCCAGCAGTAAGGACAGGGCTAACACTGAAGCTTTCTTT.

The rearrangement links TRBV5-6 to TRBJ1-6; D not certain. This CDR3 contains 13 residues. Trimming took 4 bases from V and 7 from J, leaving 9 bases between them. The germline V gene has CDR1 SGHDT and CDR2 YYEEEE. Written as DNA, the CDR3 is TGTGCCAGCAGCATCGGGGTAAATTCACCCCTCCACTTT. It encodes CASSIGVNSPLHF.

The chain carries TRBV27 and TRBJ2-7; possible D gene TRBD2, 5 bases. Germline loops: CDR1 MNHEY, CDR2 SMNVEV (reference sequence). V was clipped by 6 bases and J by 0 bases, with 15 bases between them. The CDR3 sequence is 15 residues long. The DNA of the CDR3 is TGTGCCAGCAGCCTTCTAGGAGGCCTCTCCTACGAGCAGTACTTC. It codes for CASSLLGGLSYEQYF.

This clone was seen a single time. The chain links TRBV11-2 to TRBJ2-2; the match to TRBD2 covers 7 bases. In germline, CDR1 is SGHAT, CDR2 FQNNGV. Germline trimming cut 3 bases from V and 1 base from J; bases unmatched to any gene: 5. The CDR3 consists of 16 residues. The DNA for the CDR3 is TGTGCCAGCAGCTTGCGGGCTAGCGGGAACACCGGGGAGCTGTTTTTT. Protein sequence: CASSLRASGNTGELFF.

This clone was counted a few times. This rearrangement joins TRBV9 to TRBJ1-4; D call uncertain. This CDR3 is built from 16 residues. From germline, CDR1 is SGDLS and CDR2 YYNGEE. V lost 4 bases to trimming and J lost 5 bases, with 18 bases between them. The CDR3 DNA sequence: TGTGCCAGCAGCCCCGGGGATAGGACGGGGAATGAAAAACTGTTTTTT. It encodes CASSPGDRTGNEKLFF.

This chain uses TRBV21-1 with TRBJ2-1; the listed D gene, TRBD2, was not tested against the DNA. TRBV21-1 is recorded as a pseudogene. The CDR3 is 17 residues long. CDR3 DNA: TGTGCCAGCAGCAGACGGAGTCCCCCGAGGTCCTACAATGAGCAGTTCTTC. Protein product: CASSRRSPPRSYNEQFF.

The chain couples TRBV19 to TRBJ2-5; 7 bases are a match to TRBD1. The CDR3 sequence is 14 residues long. The ends lost 8 bases at V and 5 bases at J; junction bases unmatched: 11. Germline-derived CDR1 and CDR2 are LNHDA and SQIVND (reference sequence). CDR3 coding DNA: TGTGCCAGTCGAACAGGGGACGCAAGGGAGACCCAGTACTTC. Its protein is CASRTGDARETQYF.

The chain uses TRBV6-1 and TRBJ2-7; 14 bases agree with TRBD2. This CDR3 region has 16 residues. After removal of 4 bases from V and 4 bases from J, the junction contained 6 bases not matched to a gene. CDR1 and CDR2 (germline): MNHNS, SASEGT. This chain's CDR3 is CASSGRLAGGQYEQYF. The CDR3 DNA reads TGTGCCAGCAGTGGTCGACTAGCGGGAGGGCAGTACGAGCAGTACTTC.